The 12 T cell receptor beta chains below were found in one sample sequenced in a study of neoadjuvant anti-PD-1 for oral cavity cancer. Documented time point: after neoadjuvant nivolumab, at surgical resection. Using immunoSEQ multiplex PCR, the repertoire was profiled, and TCRdb retains in-frame clones only, with some absent. The sample records around 37,000 clones, 35% to 40% being singletons. This specimen was tumor tissue, taken after nivolumab (anti-PD-1) treatment. The receptors were gathered from a person aged 40 to 85 with oral cavity squamous cell carcinoma.

The chain employs TRBV6-1 and TRBJ1-3; D unresolved. Germline CDR1 reads MNHNS; CDR2 reads SASEGT. The CDR3 is 14 amino acids. With 10 bases removed from V and 0 bases from J, the gap between germline ends came to 13 bases. The CDR3, as DNA: TGTGCCACCGTAGGTCCGCGCTCTGGAAACACCATATATTTT. The encoded protein is CATVGPRSGNTIYF.

The chain has TRBV11-2 and TRBJ2-1; D not resolved. Germline V lookup: CDR1 SGHAT, CDR2 FQNNGV. This CDR3 spans 16 amino acids. Trimming shortened V by 4 bases and J by 0 bases, and 13 bases separated the two germline ends. CDR3 protein: CASSSAWLSSYNEQFF. The DNA of the CDR3 is TGTGCCAGCAGCTCGGCATGGCTGAGCTCCTACAATGAGCAGTTCTTC.

The chain employs TRBV14 and TRBJ2-2; D not resolved. V dropped 6 bases and J dropped 4 bases, with 6 bases sitting between them. From germline, CDR1 is SGHDN and CDR2 FVKESK. This CDR3 is 12 amino acids long. CDR3 nucleotides: TGTGCCAGCAGTCCTTTCACCGGGGAGCTGTTTTTT. Encoded protein: CASSPFTGELFF.

This clone turned up a few times. The chain joins TRBV15 to TRBJ1-2; D unclear. V gave up 1 base and J gave up 5 bases, with 23 bases separating them. The CDR3 runs to 18 residues. The germline CDR1 and CDR2 sequences are LNHNV and YYDKDF (reference sequence). The chain's CDR3 is CATSRGLEGRAFGYGYTF. CDR3 bases: TGTGCCACCAGCAGAGGTTTGGAAGGGCGTGCTTTTGGATATGGCTACACCTTC.

This chain links TRBV28 with TRBJ2-7; possibly TRBD2 for D (6 bases). The V end lost 6 bases, the J end lost 3 bases, and 9 bases lay between the germline ends. The CDR3 contains 12 residues. Per the germline V gene, CDR1 is MDHEN and CDR2 is SYDVKM. In nucleotides, the CDR3 is TGTGCCAGCAGCGGAGGGTTCTACGAGCAGTACTTC. Residues: CASSGGFYEQYF.

The chain combines TRBV6-5 with TRBJ2-7; D is unresolved. V was clipped by 1 base and J by 5 bases, with 18 bases between them. The CDR3 spans 16 residues. Germline V lookup: CDR1 MNHEY, CDR2 SVGAGI. DNA of the CDR3: TGTGCCAGCAGTTACTTGCCGACGAAAGGGATGCACGAGCAGTACTTC. As protein: CASSYLPTKGMHEQYF.

The V and J genes are TRBV6-5 and TRBJ2-7; 9 bases are a match to TRBD1. J gave up 1 base and V 5 bases, and 3 bases lay outside the gene matches. CDR3 size: 14 residues. Per germline, CDR1 MNHEY and CDR2 SVGAGI. The DNA for the CDR3 is TGTGCCAGCAGTGGCGGGACAGGGTCCTACGAGCAGTACTTC. Protein product: CASSGGTGSYEQYF.

This chain connects TRBV15 to TRBJ2-3; D call uncertain. CDR3 length: 15 amino acids. Germline V lookup: CDR1 LNHNV, CDR2 YYDKDF (reference sequence). V lost 0 bases and J 4 bases, leaving 11 bases between the germline ends. The CDR3 protein is CATSRDYGPADTQYF. The CDR3 DNA sequence: TGTGCCACCAGCAGAGATTACGGCCCCGCAGATACGCAGTATTTT.

The chain is built from TRBV6-6 and TRBJ1-6, with 9 positions matching TRBD1. There are 15 residues in the CDR3. Losses at the gene ends were 4 bases for V and 14 bases for J; bases not matched to a gene: 12. Germline CDR1 and CDR2: MNHNY and SVGAGI (reference sequence). CDR3 in DNA: TGTGCCAGCAGTTCCTCGACGGGACAGGGAACAGCCCTCCACTTT. Protein: CASSSSTGQGTALHF.

This clone was detected once. V usage is TRBV4-1 and J usage is TRBJ1-3, with TRBD1 as a possible D gene (5 bases). V lost 8 bases, J lost 5 bases, and 22 bases lay in between. This CDR3 is 16 amino acids long. CDR1 and CDR2 (germline): MGHRA, YSYEKL. CDR3 in DNA: TGCGCCAGCGCCAAACCGTTGAGGGGCAAACGAAACACCATATATTTT. Protein sequence: CASAKPLRGKRNTIYF.

The chain joins TRBV7-8 to TRBJ2-7, with TRBD1 matching over 9 bases. CDR1 and CDR2 from the germline V gene are SGHVS and FQNEAQ. The trim removed 4 bases at V and 6 bases at J, leaving 4 bases unmatched. The CDR3 covers 13 residues. The CDR3 coding sequence is TGTGCCAGCAGCTCGGACAGGGGTGGCGAGCAGTACTTC. It specifies CASSSDRGGEQYF.

This clone was seen a few times. The chain employs TRBV11-2 and TRBJ1-3, with D uncertain. The V end was cut by 4 bases, the J end by 4 bases, with 5 bases between. CDR3 length: 12 residues. In germline, CDR1 is SGHAT, CDR2 FQNNGV. The CDR3: CASSSTGNTIYF. Here the CDR3 DNA reads TGTGCCAGCAGCTCGACCGGAAACACCATATATTTT. The full variable domain, in which reference TRBV11-2 and TRBJ1-3 provide the parts outside the CDR3, is EAGVAQSPRYKIIEKRQSVAFWCNPISGHATLYWYQQILGQGPKLLIQFQNNGVVDDSQLPKDRFSAERLKGVDSTLKIQPAKLEDSAVYLCASSSTGNTIYFGEGSWLTVV.